Below, one TCR beta chain is given with its context. Via MiXCR, TCRdb re-called the 5' RACE reads, giving one row per CDR3 protein. The sample has 75,000 to 95,000 distinct CDR3 sequences; more than 12% are singletons. Per germline, CDR1 SGHAT and CDR2 FQNNGV. V was cut by 3 bases and J by 6 bases, with 17 bases left in between. The length of the CDR3 is 16 residues. The data were taken from a study of T-cell memory formation after mild COVID-19. Study-wide context: Among the donors, TCR clusters were largely specific to each donor.

The sequence was obtained from a man aged 18 to 30 who had mild COVID-19 (a few samples of this study predate the infection). Cell type and time point are not known. The rearrangement uses TRBV11-2 and TRBJ2-2; the D call may be TRBD1 or TRBD2 (5 bases each). Sequenced material: PBMCs or a T cell subset sorted from them (not recorded which). Here the CDR3 reads CASSFDSLSGAGELFF. The CDR3 coding sequence is TGTGCCAGCAGCTTTGACAGCCTAAGCGGAGCCGGGGAGCTGTTTTTT.